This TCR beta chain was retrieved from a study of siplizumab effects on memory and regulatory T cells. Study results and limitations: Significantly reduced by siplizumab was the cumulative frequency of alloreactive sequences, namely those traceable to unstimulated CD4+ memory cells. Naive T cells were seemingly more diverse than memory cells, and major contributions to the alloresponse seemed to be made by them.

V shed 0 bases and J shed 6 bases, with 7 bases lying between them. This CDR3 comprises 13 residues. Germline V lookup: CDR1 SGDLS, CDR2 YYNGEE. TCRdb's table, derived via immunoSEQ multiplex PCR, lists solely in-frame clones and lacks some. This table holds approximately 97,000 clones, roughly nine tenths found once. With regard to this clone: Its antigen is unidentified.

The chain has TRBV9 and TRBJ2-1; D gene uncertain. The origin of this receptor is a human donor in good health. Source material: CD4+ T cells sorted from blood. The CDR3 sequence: CASSVVGLNEQFF. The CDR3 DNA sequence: TGTGCCAGCAGCGTAGTGGGTCTCAATGAGCAGTTCTTC. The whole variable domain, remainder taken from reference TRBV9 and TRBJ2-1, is DSGVTQTPKHLITATGQRVTLRCSPRSGDLSVYWYQQSLDQGLQFLIQYYNGEERAKGNILERFSAQQFPDLHSELNLSSLELGDSALYFCASSVVGLNEQFFGPGTRLTVL.